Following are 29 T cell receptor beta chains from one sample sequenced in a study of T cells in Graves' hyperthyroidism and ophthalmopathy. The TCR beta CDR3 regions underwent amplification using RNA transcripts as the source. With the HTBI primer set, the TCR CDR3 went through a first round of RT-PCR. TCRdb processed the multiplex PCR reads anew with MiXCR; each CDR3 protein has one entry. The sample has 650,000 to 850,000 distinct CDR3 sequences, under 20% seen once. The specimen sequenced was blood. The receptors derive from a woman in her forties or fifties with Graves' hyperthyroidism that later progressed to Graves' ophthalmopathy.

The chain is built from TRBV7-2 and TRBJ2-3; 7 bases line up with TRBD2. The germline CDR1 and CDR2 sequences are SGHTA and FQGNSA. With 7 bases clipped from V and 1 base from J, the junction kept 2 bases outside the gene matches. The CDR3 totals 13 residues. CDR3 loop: CASKAGGTDTQYF. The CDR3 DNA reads TGTGCCAGCAAGGCGGGAGGCACAGATACGCAGTATTTT.

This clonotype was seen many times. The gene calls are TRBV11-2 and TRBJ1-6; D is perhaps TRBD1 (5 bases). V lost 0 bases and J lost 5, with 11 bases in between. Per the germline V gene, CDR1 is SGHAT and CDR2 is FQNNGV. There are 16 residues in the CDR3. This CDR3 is CASSLETAANNSPLHF. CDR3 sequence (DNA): TGTGCCAGCAGCTTAGAGACAGCCGCCAATAATTCACCCCTCCACTTT.

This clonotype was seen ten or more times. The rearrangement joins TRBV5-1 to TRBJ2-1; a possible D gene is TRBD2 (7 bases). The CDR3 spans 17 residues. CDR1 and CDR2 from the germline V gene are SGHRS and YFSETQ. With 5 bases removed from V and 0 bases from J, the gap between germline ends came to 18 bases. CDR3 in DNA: TGCGCCAGCAGGAATAGGGGGGGACTGAGCTCCTACAATGAGCAGTTCTTC. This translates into CASRNRGGLSSYNEQFF.

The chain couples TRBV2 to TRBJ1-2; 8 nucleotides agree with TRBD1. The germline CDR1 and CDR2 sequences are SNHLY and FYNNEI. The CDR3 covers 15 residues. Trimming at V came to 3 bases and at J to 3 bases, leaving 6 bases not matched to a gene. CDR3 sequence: CASSDAPGQDYGYTF. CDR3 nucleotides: TGTGCCAGCAGTGATGCGCCGGGACAGGACTATGGCTACACCTTC.

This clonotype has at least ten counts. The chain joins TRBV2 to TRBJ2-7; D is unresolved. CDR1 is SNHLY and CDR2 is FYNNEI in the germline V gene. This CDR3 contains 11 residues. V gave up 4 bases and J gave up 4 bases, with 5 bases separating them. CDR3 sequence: CASSGPYEQYF. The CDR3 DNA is TGTGCCAGCAGTGGACCGTACGAGCAGTACTTC.

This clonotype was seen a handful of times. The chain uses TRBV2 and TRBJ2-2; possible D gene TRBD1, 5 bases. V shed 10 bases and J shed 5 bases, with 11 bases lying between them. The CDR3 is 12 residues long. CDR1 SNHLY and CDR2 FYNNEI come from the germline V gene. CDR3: CAKTGITGELFF. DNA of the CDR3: TGTGCCAAAACAGGAATAACCGGGGAGCTGTTTTTT.

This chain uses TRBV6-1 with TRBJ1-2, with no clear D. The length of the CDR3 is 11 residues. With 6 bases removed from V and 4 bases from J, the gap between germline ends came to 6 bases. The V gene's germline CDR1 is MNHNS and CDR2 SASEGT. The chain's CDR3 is CASRDFYGYTF. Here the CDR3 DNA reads TGTGCCAGCAGGGATTTCTATGGCTACACCTTC.

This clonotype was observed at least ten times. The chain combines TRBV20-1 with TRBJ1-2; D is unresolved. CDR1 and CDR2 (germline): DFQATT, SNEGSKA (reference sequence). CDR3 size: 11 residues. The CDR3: CTPGSGYGYTF. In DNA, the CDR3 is TGCACCCCGGGGAGCGGCTATGGCTACACCTTC.

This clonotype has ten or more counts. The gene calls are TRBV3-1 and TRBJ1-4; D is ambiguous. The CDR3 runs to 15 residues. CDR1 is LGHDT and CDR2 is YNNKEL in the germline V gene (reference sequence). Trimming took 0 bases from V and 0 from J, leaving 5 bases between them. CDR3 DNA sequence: TGTGCCAGCAGCCAAGAATGGGCAACTAATGAAAAACTGTTTTTT. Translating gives CASSQEWATNEKLFF.

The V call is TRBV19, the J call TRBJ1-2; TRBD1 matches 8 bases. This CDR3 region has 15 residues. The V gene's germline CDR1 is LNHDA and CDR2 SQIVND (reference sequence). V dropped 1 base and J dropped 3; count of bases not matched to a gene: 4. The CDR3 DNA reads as TGTGCCAGTAGTATAGCTGGGGGACAGGACTATGGCTACACCTTC. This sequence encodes CASSIAGGQDYGYTF.

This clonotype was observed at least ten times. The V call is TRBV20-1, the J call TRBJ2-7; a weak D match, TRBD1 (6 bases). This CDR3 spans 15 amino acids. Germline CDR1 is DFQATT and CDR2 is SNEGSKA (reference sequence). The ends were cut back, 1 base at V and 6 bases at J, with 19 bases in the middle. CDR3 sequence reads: CSARVPGRDISEQYF. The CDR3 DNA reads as TGCAGTGCTAGAGTTCCCGGACGGGACATAAGCGAGCAGTACTTC.

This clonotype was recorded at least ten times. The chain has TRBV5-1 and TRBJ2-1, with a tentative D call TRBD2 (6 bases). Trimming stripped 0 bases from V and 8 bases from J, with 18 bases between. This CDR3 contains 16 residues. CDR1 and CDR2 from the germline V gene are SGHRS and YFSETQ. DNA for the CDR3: TGCGCCAGCAGCTTGGATAGTAGCGGTGCGTTTGATGAGCAGTTCTTC. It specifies CASSLDSSGAFDEQFF.

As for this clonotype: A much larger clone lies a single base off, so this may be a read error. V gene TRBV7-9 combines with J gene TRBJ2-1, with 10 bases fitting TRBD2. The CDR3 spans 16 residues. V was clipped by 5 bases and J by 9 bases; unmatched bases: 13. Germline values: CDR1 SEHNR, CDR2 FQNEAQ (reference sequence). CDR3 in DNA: TGTGCCAGCAGCCATAGCGGGGGGCACCAGGCAAGTGAGCAGTTCTTC. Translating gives CASSHSGGHQASEQFF.

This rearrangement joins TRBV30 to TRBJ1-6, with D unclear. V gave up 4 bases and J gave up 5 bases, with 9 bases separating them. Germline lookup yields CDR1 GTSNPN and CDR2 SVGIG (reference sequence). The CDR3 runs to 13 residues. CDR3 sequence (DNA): TGTGCCTGGACCTCCACGAATAATTCACCCCTCCACTTT. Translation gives CAWTSTNNSPLHF.

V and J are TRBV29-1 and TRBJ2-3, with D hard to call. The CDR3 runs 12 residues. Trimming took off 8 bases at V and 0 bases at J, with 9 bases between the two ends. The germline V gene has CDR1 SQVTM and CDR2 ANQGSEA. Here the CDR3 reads CSSTKSTDTQYF. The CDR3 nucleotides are TGCAGCTCTACTAAGAGCACAGATACGCAGTATTTT.

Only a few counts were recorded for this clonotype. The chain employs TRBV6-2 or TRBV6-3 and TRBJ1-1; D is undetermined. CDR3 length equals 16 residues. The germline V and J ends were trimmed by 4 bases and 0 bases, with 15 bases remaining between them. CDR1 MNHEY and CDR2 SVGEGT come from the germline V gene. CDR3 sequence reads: CASSLVRTAMNTEAFF. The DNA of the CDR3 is TGTGCCAGCAGTTTAGTACGGACGGCGATGAACACTGAAGCTTTCTTT.

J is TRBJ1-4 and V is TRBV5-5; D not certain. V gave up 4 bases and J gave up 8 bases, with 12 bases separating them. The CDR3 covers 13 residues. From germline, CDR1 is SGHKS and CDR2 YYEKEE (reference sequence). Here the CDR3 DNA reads TGTGCCAGCAGCCCCTTAGCTGGGGAAAAACTGTTTTTT. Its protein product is CASSPLAGEKLFF.

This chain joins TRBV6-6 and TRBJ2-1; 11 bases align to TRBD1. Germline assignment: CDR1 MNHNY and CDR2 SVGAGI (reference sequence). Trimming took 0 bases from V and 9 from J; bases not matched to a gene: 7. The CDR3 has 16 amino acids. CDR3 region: CASSYSPGQGEGEQFF. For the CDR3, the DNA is TGTGCCAGCAGTTACTCTCCGGGACAGGGGGAGGGTGAGCAGTTCTTC.

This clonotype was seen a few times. This chain's CDR3 is CASSENAGQVLETQYF. For the CDR3, the DNA is TGTGCCAGCAGTGAAAATGCGGGACAGGTTTTGGAGACCCAGTACTTC. The chain employs TRBV6-1 and TRBJ2-5, with 8 bases matching TRBD1. The V segment lost 2 bases and the J segment 5 bases; nucleotides outside the gene matches: 10. The CDR3 is 16 residues long. CDR1 MNHNS and CDR2 SASEGT come from the germline V gene.

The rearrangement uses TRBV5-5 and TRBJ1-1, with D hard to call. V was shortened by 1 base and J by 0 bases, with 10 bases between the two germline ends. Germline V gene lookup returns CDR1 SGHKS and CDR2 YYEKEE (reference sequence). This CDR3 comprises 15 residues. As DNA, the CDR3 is TGTGCCAGCAGCTTGTTGGGCACCATGAACACTGAAGCTTTCTTT. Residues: CASSLLGTMNTEAFF.

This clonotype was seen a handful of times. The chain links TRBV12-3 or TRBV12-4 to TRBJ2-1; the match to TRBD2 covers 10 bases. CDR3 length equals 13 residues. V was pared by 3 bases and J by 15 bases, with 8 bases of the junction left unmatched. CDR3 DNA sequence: TGTGCCAGCAGTTTGGGAGCGGGGGGGCTTCGGTTCTTC. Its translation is CASSLGAGGLRFF.

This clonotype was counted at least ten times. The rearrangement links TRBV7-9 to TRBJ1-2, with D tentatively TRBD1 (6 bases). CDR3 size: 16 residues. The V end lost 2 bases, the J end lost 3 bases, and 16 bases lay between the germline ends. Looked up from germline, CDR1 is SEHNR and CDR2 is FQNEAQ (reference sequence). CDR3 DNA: TGTGCCAGCAGCTTACGGCTGCTAGAGGGGGACTATGGCTACACCTTC. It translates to CASSLRLLEGDYGYTF.

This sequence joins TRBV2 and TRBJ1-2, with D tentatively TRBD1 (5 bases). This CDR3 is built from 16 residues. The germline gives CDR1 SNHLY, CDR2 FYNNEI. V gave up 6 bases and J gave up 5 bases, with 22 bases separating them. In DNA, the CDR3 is TGTGCCAGCAGCCTTGGCCGGGGCTCTGGGATTTATGGCTACACCTTC. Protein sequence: CASSLGRGSGIYGYTF.

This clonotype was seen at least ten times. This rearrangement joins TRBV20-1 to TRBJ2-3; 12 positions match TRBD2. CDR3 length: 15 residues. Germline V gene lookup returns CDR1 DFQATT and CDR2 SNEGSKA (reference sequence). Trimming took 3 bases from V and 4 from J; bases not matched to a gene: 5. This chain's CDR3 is CSASRTSGAADTQYF. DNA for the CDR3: TGCAGTGCTAGCCGGACTAGCGGGGCAGCAGATACGCAGTATTTT.

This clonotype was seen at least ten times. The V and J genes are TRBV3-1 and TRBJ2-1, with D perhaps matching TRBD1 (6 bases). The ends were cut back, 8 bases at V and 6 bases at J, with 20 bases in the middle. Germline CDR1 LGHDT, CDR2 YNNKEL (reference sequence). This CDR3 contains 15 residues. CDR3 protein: CASEAGAAFSNEQFF. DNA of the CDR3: TGTGCCAGCGAGGCAGGGGCAGCTTTTAGCAATGAGCAGTTCTTC.

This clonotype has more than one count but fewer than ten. This CDR3 reads CASSQDIGQQNTEAFF. The CDR3 DNA reads as TGTGCCAGCAGCCAAGATATAGGACAGCAGAACACTGAAGCTTTCTTT. The genes are TRBV4-2 and TRBJ1-1; TRBD1 is a possible D gene (6 bases). The CDR3 is 16 amino acids. V lost 0 bases and J lost 1, with 12 bases in between. Looked up from germline, CDR1 is LGHNA and CDR2 is YNFKEQ.

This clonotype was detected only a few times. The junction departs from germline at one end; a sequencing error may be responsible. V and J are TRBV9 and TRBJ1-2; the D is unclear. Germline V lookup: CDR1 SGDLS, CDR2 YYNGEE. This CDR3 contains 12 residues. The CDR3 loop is CASSVDEYDYTF. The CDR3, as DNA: TGTGCCAGCAGCGTAGATGAGTATGACTACACCTTC. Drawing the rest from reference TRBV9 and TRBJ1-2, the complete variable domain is DSGVTQTPKHLITATGQRVTLRCSPRSGDLSVYWYQQSLDQGLQFLIQYYNGEERAKGNILERFSAQQFPDLHSELNLSSLELGDSALYFCASSVDEYDYTFGSGTRLTVV.

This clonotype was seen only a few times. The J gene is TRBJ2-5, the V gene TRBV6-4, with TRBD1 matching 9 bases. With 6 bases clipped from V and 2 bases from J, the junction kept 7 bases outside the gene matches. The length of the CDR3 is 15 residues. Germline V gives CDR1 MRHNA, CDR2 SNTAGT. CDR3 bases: TGTGCCAGCAGAAAGGGACAGGGACTACAAGAGACCCAGTACTTC. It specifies CASRKGQGLQETQYF.

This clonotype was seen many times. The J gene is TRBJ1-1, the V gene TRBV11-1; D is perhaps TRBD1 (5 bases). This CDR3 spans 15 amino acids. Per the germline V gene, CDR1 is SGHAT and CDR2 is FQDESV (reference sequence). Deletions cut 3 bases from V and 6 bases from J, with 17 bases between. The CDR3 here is CASSLGRQGPSEAFF. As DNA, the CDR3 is TGTGCCAGCAGCTTGGGTCGGCAGGGACCCTCTGAAGCTTTCTTT.